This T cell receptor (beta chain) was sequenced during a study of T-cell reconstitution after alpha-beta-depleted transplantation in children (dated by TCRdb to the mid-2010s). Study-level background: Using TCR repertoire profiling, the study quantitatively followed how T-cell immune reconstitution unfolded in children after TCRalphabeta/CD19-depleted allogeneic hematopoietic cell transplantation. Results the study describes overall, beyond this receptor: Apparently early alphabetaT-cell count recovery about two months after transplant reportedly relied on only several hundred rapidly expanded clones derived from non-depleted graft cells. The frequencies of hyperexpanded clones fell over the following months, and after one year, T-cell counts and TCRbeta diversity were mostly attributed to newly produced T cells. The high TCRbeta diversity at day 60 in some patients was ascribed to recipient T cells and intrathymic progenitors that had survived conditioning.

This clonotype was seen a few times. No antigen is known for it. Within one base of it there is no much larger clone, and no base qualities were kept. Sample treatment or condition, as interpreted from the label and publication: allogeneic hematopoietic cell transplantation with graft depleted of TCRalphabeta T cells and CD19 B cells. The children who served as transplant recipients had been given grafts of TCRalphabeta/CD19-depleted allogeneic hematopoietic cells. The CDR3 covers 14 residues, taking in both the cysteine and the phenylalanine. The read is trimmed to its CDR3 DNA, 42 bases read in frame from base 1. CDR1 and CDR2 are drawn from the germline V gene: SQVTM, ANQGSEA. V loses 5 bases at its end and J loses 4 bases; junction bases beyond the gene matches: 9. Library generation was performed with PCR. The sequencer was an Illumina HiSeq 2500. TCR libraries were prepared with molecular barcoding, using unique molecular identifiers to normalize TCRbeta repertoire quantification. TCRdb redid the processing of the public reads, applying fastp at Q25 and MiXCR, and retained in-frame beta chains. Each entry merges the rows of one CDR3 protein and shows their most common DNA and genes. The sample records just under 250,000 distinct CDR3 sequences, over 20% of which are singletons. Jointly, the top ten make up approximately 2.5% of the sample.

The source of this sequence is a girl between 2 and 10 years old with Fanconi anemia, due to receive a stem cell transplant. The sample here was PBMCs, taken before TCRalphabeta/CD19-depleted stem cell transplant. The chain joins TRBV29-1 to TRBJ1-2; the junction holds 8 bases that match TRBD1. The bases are TGCAGCGTTCTTACAGGGGGAGGGGGCTATGGCTACACCTTC. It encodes CSVLTGGGGYGYTF.